Detailed here is one TCR beta chain. These data come from a study of blood T cell repertoires in COVID-19. Study-level information: The samples span acute and convalescent COVID-19 from the United States, Italy and Spain.

Original analysis: Using reference gene primer amplification, nucleated cell counts were estimated. Clones were read by immunoSEQ multiplex PCR, and TCRdb kept only the in-frame ones, dropping some. That table is the source of V, J and clone size, and D and trimming were worked out from the DNA. The data contain 90,000 to 120,000 clones, 60% to 85% of them singletons. V lost 2 bases and J lost 0, with 8 bases in between. Germline V gene lookup returns CDR1 MNHEY and CDR2 SVGAGI. The CDR3 runs 15 residues. The chain links TRBV6-5 to TRBJ1-5, with D maybe TRBD1 (5 bases). The sequence came from a man in his 70s with acute or convalescent COVID-19. Material for sequencing was peripheral blood. The CDR3 loop reads CASSYSGASNQPQHF. In DNA form, the CDR3 reads TGTGCCAGCAGTTACAGCGGGGCTAGCAATCAGCCCCAGCATTTT.